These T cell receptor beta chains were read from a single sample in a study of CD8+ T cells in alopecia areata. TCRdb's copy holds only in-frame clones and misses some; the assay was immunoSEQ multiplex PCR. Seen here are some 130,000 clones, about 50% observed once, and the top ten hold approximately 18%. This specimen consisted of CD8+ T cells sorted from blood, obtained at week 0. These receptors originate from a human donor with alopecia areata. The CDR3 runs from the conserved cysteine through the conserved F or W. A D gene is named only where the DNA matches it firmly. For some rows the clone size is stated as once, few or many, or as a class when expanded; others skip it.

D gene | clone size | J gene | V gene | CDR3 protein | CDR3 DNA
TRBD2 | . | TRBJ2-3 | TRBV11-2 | CASSLVRRGVDTQYF | TGTGCCAGCAGCTTAGTTCGGCGGGGGGTCGATACGCAGTATTTT
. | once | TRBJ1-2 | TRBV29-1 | CSVGGIVYGYTF | TGCAGCGTGGGAGGGATCGTCTATGGCTACACCTTC
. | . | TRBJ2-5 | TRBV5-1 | CASSLLGETQYF | TGCGCCAGCAGCTTGCTAGGGGAGACCCAGTACTTC
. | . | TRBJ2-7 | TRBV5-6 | CASSVGSHYEQYF | TGTGCCAGCAGCGTCGGGTCCCACTACGAGCAGTACTTC
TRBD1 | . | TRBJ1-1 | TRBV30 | CAWSARDRVAEAFF | TGTGCCTGGAGTGCTAGGGACAGGGTGGCTGAAGCTTTCTTT
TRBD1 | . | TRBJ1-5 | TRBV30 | CAWSVQGQGNQPQHF | TGTGCCTGGAGTGTACAGGGACAGGGCAATCAGCCCCAGCATTTT
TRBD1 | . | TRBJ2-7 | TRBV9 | CASSVRQGAVNEQYF | TGTGCCAGCAGCGTGAGACAGGGGGCTGTCAACGAGCAGTACTTC
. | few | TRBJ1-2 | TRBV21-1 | CASSNSPPRTGSNYGYTF | TGTGCCAGCAGCAATTCACCCCCGAGGACAGGGTCAAACTATGGCTACACCTTC
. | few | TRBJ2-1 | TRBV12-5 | CASGFPPFHGGEQFF | TGTGCTAGTGGTTTCCCCCCGTTCCACGGCGGTGAGCAGTTCTTC
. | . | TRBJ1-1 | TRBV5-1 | CASSLGQAPTEAFF | TGCGCCAGCAGCTTGGGACAGGCCCCCACTGAAGCTTTCTTT
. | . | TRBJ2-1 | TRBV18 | CASSPRTTLAHNEQFF | TGTGCCAGCTCACCACGGACTACCCTGGCCCACAATGAGCAGTTCTTC
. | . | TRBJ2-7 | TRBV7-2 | CASSLGGRDYEQYF | TGTGCCAGCAGCTTAGGCGGCAGGGACTACGAGCAGTACTTC
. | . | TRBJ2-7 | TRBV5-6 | CASSNPNEQYF | TGTGCCAGCAGCAACCCAAATGAGCAGTACTTC
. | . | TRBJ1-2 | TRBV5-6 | CASSPGSVYGYTF | TGTGCCAGCAGCCCCGGGTCTGTTTATGGCTACACCTTC
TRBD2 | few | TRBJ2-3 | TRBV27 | CASSLTGTSGGANTDTQYF | TGTGCCAGCAGTCTCACCGGGACTAGCGGGGGGGCAAACACAGATACGCAGTATTTT
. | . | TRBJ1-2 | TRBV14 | CASSQDTATYGYTF | TGTGCCAGCAGCCAAGACACAGCAACCTATGGCTACACCTTC
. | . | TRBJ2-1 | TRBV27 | CASSSLWTDEDEQFF | TGTGCCAGCAGTTCGTTGTGGACAGATGAGGATGAGCAGTTCTTC
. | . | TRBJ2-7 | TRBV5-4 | CASSFGGSYEQYF | TGTGCCAGCAGCTTCGGGGGTTCCTACGAGCAGTACTTC
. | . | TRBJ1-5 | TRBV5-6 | CASSPRGGNQPQHF | TGTGCCAGCAGTCCGCGGGGGGGCAATCAGCCCCAGCATTTT
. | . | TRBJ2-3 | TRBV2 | CASFWEPKDSNTDTQYF | TGTGCCAGTTTCTGGGAACCGAAGGACTCGAACACAGATACGCAGTATTTT
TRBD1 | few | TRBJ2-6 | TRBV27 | CASSPGTGDGANVLTF | TGTGCCAGCTCTCCCGGGACAGGGGATGGGGCCAACGTCCTGACTTTC
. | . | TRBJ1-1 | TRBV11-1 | CASSLAIVGGTEAFF | TGTGCCAGCAGCTTAGCCATCGTGGGAGGGACTGAAGCTTTCTTT
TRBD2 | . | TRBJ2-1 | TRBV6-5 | CAVTSDHNEQFF | TGTGCCGTTACTAGCGACCACAATGAGCAGTTCTTC
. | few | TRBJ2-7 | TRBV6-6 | CASSYPRIIGFYEQYF | TGTGCCAGCAGTTACCCTAGGATCATTGGGTTTTACGAGCAGTACTTC
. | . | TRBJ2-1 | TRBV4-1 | CASSQESGKPSSYNEQFF | TGCGCCAGCAGCCAAGAGTCAGGAAAACCGAGCTCCTACAATGAGCAGTTCTTC